This T cell receptor (beta chain) was documented in a study of cytomegalovirus exposure and HLA in healthy donors. Study findings and constraints: Three chains tied to CMV proved CMV antigen-specific in vitro. A previous analysis found most TCR beta V segments productive roughly 87% or roughly 30% of the time. Most CMV-associated TCR beta chains appeared HLA-restricted in a later analysis.

Trimming took 0 bases from V and 3 from J; bases not matched to a gene: 12. The CDR3 contains 19 residues. CDR1 LGHNA and CDR2 YNFKEQ come from the germline V gene. PCR was performed using 60 Vbeta and 13 Jbeta primers. Sequencing was performed with immunoSEQ multiplex PCR; in TCRdb, only in-frame clones are kept and a portion is missing. The data show 150,000 to 190,000 clones, approximately 84% seen once. This clone occurred once. Its specificity is unknown. The sequence was obtained from a woman aged 18-29 years in good health and CMV-seronegative. V and J are TRBV4-2 and TRBJ2-1; TRBD1 agrees at 9 bases. Material: PBMCs. CDR3 nucleotides: TGTGCCAGCAGCCAAGAACGGTATGCGACAGGGGGGCTCTACAATGAGCAGTTCTTC. Encoded protein: CASSQERYATGGLYNEQFF.